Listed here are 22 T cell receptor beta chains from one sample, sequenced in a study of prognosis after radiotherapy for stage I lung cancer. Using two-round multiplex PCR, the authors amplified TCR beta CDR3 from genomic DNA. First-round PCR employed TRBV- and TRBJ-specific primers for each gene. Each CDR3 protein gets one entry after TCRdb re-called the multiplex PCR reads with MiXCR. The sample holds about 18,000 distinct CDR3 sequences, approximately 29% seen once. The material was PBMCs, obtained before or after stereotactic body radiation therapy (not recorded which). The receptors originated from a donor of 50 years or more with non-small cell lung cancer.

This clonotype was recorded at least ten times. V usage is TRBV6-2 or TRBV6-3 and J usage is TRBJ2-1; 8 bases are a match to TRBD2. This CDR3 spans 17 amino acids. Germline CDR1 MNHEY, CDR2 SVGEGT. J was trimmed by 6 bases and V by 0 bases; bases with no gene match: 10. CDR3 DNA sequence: TGTGCCAGCAGTTACTCGATTACAGCGGGAGTCCCCAATGAGCAGTTCTTC. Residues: CASSYSITAGVPNEQFF.

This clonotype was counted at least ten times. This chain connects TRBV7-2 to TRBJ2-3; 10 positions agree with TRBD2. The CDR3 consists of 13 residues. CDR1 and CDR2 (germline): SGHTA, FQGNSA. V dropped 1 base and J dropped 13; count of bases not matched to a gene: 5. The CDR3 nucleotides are TGTGCCAGCAGCTTAGGACTAGCGGGTGCGAAGTATTTT. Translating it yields CASSLGLAGAKYF.

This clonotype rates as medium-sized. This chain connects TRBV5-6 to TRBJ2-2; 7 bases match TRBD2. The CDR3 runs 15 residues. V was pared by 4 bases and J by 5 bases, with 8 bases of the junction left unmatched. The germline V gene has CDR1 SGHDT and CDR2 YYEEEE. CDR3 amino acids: CASSLTTSWTGELFF. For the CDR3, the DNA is TGTGCCAGCAGCCTGACGACTAGCTGGACCGGGGAGCTGTTTTTT. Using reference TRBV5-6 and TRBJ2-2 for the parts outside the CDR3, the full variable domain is DAGVTQSPTHLIKTRGQQVTLRCSPKSGHDTVSWYQQALGQGPQFIFQYYEEEERQRGNFPDRFSGHQFPNYSSELNVNALLLGDSALYLCASSLTTSWTGELFFGEGSRLTVL.

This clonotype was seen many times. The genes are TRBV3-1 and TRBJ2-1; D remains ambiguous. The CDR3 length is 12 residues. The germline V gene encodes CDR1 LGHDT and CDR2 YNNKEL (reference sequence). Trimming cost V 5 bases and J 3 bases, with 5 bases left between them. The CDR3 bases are TGTGCCAGCAGCACCCGCTACAATGAGCAGTTCTTC. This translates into CASSTRYNEQFF.

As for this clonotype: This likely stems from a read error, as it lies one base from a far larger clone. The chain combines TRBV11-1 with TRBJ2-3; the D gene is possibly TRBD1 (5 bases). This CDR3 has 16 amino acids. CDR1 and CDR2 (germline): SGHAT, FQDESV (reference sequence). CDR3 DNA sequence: TGCGCCAGCAGCTTGGAACAGGTATCCCGCACAGATACGCAGTATTTT. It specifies CASSLEQVSRTDTQYF. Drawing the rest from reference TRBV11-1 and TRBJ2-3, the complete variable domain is EAEVAQSPRYKITEKSQAVAFWCDPISGHATLYWYRQILGQGPELLVQFQDESVVDDSQLPKDRFSAERLKGVDSTLKIQPAELGDSAMYLCASSLEQVSRTDTQYFGPGTRLTVL.

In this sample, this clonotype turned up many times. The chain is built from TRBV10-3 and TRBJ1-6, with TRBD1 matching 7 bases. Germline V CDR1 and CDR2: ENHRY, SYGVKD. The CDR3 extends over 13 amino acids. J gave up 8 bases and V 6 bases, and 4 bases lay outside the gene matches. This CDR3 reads CAIRGDSYSPLHF. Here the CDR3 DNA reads TGTGCCATCAGGGGGGACAGCTATTCACCCCTCCACTTT.

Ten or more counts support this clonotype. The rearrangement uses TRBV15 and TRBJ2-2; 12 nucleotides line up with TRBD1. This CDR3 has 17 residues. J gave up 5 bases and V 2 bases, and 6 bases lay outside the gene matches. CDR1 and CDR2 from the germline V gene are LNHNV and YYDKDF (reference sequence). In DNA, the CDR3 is TGTGCCACCAGCAGAATACCGGGACAGGGGGCGACCGGGGAGCTGTTTTTT. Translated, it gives CATSRIPGQGATGELFF. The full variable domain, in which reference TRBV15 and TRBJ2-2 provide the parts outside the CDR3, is DAMVIQNPRYQVTQFGKPVTLSCSQTLNHNVMYWYQQKSSQAPKLLFHYYDKDFNNEADTPDNFQSRRPNTSFCFLDIRSPGLGDTAMYLCATSRIPGQGATGELFFGEGSRLTVL.

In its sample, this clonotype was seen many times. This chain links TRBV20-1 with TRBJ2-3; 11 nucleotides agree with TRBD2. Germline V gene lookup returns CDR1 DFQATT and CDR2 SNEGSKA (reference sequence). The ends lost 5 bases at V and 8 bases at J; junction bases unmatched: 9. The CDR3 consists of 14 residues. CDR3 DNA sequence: TGCAGTGCTCTAACAGGGACTAGCGGTGTTACGCAGTATTTT. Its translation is CSALTGTSGVTQYF.

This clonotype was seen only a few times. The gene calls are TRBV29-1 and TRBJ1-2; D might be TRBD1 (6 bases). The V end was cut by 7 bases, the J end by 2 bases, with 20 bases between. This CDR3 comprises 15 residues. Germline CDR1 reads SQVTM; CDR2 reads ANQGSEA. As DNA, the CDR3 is TGCAGCGGGTATCAGGGGTTTGGTGGAAACTATGGCTACACCTTC. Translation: CSGYQGFGGNYGYTF.

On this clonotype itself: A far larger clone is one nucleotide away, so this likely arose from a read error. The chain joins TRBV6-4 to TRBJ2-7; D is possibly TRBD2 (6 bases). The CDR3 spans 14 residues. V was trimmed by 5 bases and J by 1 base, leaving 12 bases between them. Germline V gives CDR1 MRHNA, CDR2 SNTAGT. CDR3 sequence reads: CASSLGGISYEQYF. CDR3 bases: TGTGCCAGCAGTTTGGGCGGGATATCCTACGAGCAGTACTTC.

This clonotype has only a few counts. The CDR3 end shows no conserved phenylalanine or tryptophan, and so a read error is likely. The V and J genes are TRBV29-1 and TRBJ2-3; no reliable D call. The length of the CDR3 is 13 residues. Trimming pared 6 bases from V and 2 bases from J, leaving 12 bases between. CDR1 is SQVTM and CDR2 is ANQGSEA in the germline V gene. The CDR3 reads CSVTTDTTDTQYL. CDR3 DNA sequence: TGCAGCGTGACGACGGATACCACAGATACGCAGTATCTT.

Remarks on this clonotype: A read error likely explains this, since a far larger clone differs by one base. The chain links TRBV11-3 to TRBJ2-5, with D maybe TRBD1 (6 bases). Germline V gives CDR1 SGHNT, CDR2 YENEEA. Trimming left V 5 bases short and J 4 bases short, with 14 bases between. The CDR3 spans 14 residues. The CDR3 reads CASSPLRGRETQYF. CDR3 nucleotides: TGTGCCAGCAGCCCCCTCAGGGGCAGAGAGACCCAGTACTTC.

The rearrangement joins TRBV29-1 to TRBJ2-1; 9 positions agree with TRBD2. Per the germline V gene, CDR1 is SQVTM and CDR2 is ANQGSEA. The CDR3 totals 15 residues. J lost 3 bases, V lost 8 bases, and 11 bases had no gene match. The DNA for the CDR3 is TGCAGCACTGCCTTAGCGGGAGCCATCTACAATGAGCAGTTCTTC. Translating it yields CSTALAGAIYNEQFF.

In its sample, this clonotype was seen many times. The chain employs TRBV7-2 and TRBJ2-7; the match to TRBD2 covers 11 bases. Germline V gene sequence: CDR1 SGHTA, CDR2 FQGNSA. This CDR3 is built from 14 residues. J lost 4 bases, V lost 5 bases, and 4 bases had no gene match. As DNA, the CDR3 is TGTGCCAGCAGCAAAACTAGCGGGAGTTACGAGCAGTACTTC. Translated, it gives CASSKTSGSYEQYF.

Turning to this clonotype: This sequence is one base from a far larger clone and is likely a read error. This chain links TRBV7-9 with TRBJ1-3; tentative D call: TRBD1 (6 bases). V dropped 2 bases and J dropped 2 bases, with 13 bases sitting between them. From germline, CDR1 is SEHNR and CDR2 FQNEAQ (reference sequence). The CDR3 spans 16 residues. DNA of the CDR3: TGTGCCAGCAGCTTACCGGGACAAAAAACTGGAAACACCATATATTTT. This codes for CASSLPGQKTGNTIYF. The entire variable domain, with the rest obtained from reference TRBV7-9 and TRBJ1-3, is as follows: DTGVSQNPRHKITKRGQNVTFRCDPISEHNRLYWYRQTLGQGPEFLTYFQNEAQLEKSRLLSDRFSAERPKGSFSTLEIQRTEQGDSAMYLCASSLPGQKTGNTIYFGEGSWLTVV.

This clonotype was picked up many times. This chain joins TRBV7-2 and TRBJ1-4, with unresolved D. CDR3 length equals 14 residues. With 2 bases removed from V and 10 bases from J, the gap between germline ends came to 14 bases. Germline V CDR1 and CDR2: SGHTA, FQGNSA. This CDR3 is CASSLLSSDGKLFF. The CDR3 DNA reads TGTGCCAGCAGCTTACTCTCCTCGGATGGAAAACTGTTTTTT.

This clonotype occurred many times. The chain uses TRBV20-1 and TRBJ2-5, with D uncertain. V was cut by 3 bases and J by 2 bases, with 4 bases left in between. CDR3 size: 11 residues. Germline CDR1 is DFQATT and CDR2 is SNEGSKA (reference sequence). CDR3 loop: CSASAQETQYF. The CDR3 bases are TGCAGTGCTAGTGCACAAGAGACCCAGTACTTC.

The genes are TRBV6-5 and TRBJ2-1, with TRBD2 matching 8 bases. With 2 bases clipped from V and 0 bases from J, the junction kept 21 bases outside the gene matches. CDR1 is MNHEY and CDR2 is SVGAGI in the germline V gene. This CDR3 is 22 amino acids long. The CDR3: CASSYRKASTSETRSSYNEQFF. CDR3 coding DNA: TGTGCCAGCAGTTACCGTAAGGCTTCGACTAGCGAGACCCGATCCTCCTACAATGAGCAGTTCTTC.

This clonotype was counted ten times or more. The CDR3 spells CASSQIAGSSYEQYF. In DNA form, the CDR3 reads TGTGCCAGCAGCCAAATAGCCGGTAGCTCCTACGAGCAGTACTTC. This rearrangement joins TRBV3-1 to TRBJ2-7; no clear D gene. CDR1 LGHDT and CDR2 YNNKEL come from the germline V gene (reference sequence). The CDR3 runs to 15 residues. Trimming stripped 2 bases from V and 0 bases from J, with 11 bases between.

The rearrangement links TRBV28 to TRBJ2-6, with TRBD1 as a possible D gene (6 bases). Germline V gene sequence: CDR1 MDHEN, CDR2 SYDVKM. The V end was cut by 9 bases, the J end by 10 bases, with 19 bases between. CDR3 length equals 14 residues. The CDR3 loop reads CASSSGAGENVLTF. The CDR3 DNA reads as TGTGCCAGTTCCTCAGGGGCTGGGGAAAACGTCCTGACTTTC.

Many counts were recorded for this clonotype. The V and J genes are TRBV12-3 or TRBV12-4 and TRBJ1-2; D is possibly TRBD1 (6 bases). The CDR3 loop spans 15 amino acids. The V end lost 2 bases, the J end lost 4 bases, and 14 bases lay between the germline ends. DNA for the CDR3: TGTGCCAGCAGTTTATTACCCGGACAGCTCTATGGCTACACCTTC. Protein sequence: CASSLLPGQLYGYTF.

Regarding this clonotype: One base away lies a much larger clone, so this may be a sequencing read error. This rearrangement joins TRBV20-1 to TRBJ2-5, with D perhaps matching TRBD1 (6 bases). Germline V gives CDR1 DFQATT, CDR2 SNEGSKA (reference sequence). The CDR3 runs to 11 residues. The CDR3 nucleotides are TGCAGCGTCAAAGAGGGGGAAGTCCAGTACTTC. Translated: CSVKEGEVQYF.